The clone carrying this T cell receptor (beta chain) occurred a few times. As yet, its antigen is unknown. Gene and germline names: mouse. The read finishes 1 residue shy of the CDR3 end, and the germline J gene is used to complete it. The sample comes from a study of tissue T cells after allogeneic stem cell transplantation. Time point meaning: mouse harvest day 14 after allogeneic transplant. Each mouse received 10^7 T-cell-depleted marrow cells plus 10^6 splenic CD5+ T cells by tail vein. Study conclusions and caveats: Limitations included a small, clinically heterogeneous cohort and limited sampling depth. Across patients, clones rarely overlapped, yet motif clusters were shared tissue-specifically. Anatomically similar tissues had similar TCR repertoires within each patient.

CDR3 sequences, V/J genes, frequencies and template counts came from survey-depth TCRbeta sequencing. Only in-frame clones appear in the TCRdb table, and some are missing; sequencing was by immunoSEQ multiplex PCR. Of around 2,000 clones in the sample, around 56% are singletons; the top ten hold approximately 40%. The CDR3 contains 12 residues. Deletions cut 1 base from V and 3 bases from J, with 2 bases between. CDR1 is SGHSA and CDR2 is FRNQAP in the germline V gene. The receptor's source is a female BALB/c mouse given C57BL/6 T cells with graft-versus-host disease after an allogeneic hematopoietic cell transplant. The specimen sequenced was lymph node tissue. The chain carries TRBV16 and TRBJ2-5; no firm D call. CDR3 protein: CASSLGQDTQYF. The sequenced CDR3 bases are TGTGCAAGCAGCTTAGGGCAAGACACCCAGTAC.